A single sample is the source of the 29 T cell receptor beta chains below, sequenced in a study of PD-1 blockade in classical Hodgkin lymphoma. Time point defined: newly diagnosed, previously untreated cHL patient sample. The assay was immunoSEQ multiplex PCR, and TCRdb's table has in-frame clones only and misses some. Of around 27,000 clones listed, roughly 90% were seen once; the top ten hold about 4%. The material sequenced was peripheral blood mononuclear cells (PBMCs). The receptor source for this set is a human donor with classical Hodgkin lymphoma.

The chain couples TRBV27 to TRBJ2-1; 8 bases fit TRBD2. The germline CDR1 and CDR2 sequences are MNHEY and SMNVEV (reference sequence). CDR3 length: 14 amino acids. Trimming removed 4 bases from V and 5 bases from J; junction bases left unmatched: 4. CDR3 residues: CASSSLADDNEQFF. In nucleotides, the CDR3 is TGTGCCAGCAGTTCACTAGCGGATGACAATGAGCAGTTCTTC.

The V call is TRBV11-3, the J call TRBJ2-3; TRBD1 aligns across 7 bases. V was pared by 5 bases and J by 0 bases, with 8 bases of the junction left unmatched. The CDR3 runs 16 residues. Germline loops: CDR1 SGHNT, CDR2 YENEEA. The CDR3, as DNA: TGTGCCAGCAGCCCCGGGACAGACTTTAGCACAGATACGCAGTATTTT. Protein sequence: CASSPGTDFSTDTQYF.

This clone was picked up one time. CDR3: CASSTWDRTSNTEAFF. For the CDR3, the DNA is TGTGCCAGCAGCACCTGGGACAGGACCTCGAACACTGAAGCTTTCTTT. V is TRBV5-4 and J is TRBJ1-1; 8 positions agree with TRBD1. CDR1 is SGHNT and CDR2 is YYREEE in the germline V gene (reference sequence). The CDR3 extends over 16 amino acids. The V gene end was trimmed by 4 bases and the J gene end by 1 base; junction bases not matched to a gene: 9.

This clone has just a few counts. The rearrangement uses TRBV29-1 and TRBJ1-5, with 7 bases identical to TRBD1. The V gene end was trimmed by 4 bases and the J gene end by 7 bases; junction bases not matched to a gene: 7. There are 13 residues in the CDR3. Germline V lookup: CDR1 SQVTM, CDR2 ANQGSEA. CDR3 nucleotides: TGCAGCGTTGCGGGACAGTCGGGGCAGCCCCAGCATTTT. It specifies CSVAGQSGQPQHF.

The V call is TRBV2, the J call TRBJ2-3; the match to TRBD2 covers 12 bases. This CDR3 contains 16 residues. Germline CDR1 and CDR2: SNHLY and FYNNEI. Trimming at V came to 4 bases and at J to 6 bases, leaving 8 bases not matched to a gene. The CDR3 sequence: CASSGTSGARGDTQYF. For the CDR3, the DNA is TGTGCCAGCAGTGGGACTAGCGGGGCCCGCGGGGATACGCAGTATTTT.

The rearrangement uses TRBV18 and TRBJ1-1; D unclear. This CDR3 is built from 15 residues. V gave up 2 bases and J gave up 1 base, with 11 bases separating them. CDR1 is KGHSH and CDR2 is LQKENI in the germline V gene. The CDR3 spells CASSPVSVRNTEAFF. The CDR3 bases are TGTGCCAGCTCACCAGTCTCGGTCAGGAACACTGAAGCTTTCTTT.

The chain carries TRBV28 and TRBJ1-4, with TRBD1 matching over 10 bases. V shed 3 bases and J 8 bases; nucleotides not matched to a gene: 3. This CDR3 spans 14 amino acids. Germline lookup yields CDR1 MDHEN and CDR2 SYDVKM. CDR3 DNA sequence: TGTGCCAGCAGTTTGGGACAGGGGAGGGAAAAACTGTTTTTT. As protein: CASSLGQGREKLFF.

The chain joins TRBV29-1 to TRBJ1-1, with 7 positions matching TRBD1. Losses at the gene ends were 5 bases for V and 5 bases for J; bases not matched to a gene: 8. The CDR3 contains 13 residues. CDR1 SQVTM and CDR2 ANQGSEA come from the germline V gene. The CDR3 region is CSVPTGSGTEAFF. The CDR3 coding sequence is TGCAGCGTTCCGACAGGGTCCGGAACTGAAGCTTTCTTT.

This chain uses TRBV19 with TRBJ2-7; the D gene is possibly TRBD1 (6 bases). Per germline, CDR1 LNHDA and CDR2 SQIVND (reference sequence). V was clipped by 10 bases and J by 3 bases, with 16 bases between them. This CDR3 is 13 amino acids long. The CDR3 region has the DNA TGTGCCACCGGCCGGGGACATTTCTACGAGCAGTACTTC. It is translated as CATGRGHFYEQYF.

This clone is termed medium-sized (0.01 to 0.1%). The J gene is TRBJ2-1, the V gene TRBV28; TRBD2 aligns across 15 bases. With 5 bases clipped from V and 3 bases from J, the junction kept 8 bases outside the gene matches. The germline V gene has CDR1 MDHEN and CDR2 SYDVKM. This CDR3 has 18 residues. The CDR3 DNA reads as TGTGCCAGCAGTCCTTTTGGACTAGCGGGAGGGTTCTACAATGAGCAGTTCTTC. Its protein is CASSPFGLAGGFYNEQFF.

This chain links TRBV7-6 with TRBJ2-7, with no clear D. The CDR3 consists of 12 residues. Germline V gene sequence: CDR1 SGHVS, CDR2 FNYEAQ. Trimming removed 1 base at V and 4 bases at J, with 5 bases between. The DNA of the CDR3 is TGTGCCAGCAGCTTAGATCAATACGAGCAGTACTTC. Its protein is CASSLDQYEQYF.

V usage is TRBV28 and J usage is TRBJ2-7; TRBD2 matches at 10 bases. The V segment lost 3 bases and the J segment 2 bases; nucleotides outside the gene matches: 7. The CDR3 contains 16 residues. CDR1 is MDHEN, CDR2 SYDVKM, per germline. The CDR3: CASSFRAGGSAYEQYF. The CDR3 nucleotides are TGTGCCAGCAGTTTTAGAGCGGGAGGGTCCGCCTACGAGCAGTACTTC.

The chain has TRBV28 and TRBJ2-7; TRBD2 agrees at 9 bases. Looked up from germline, CDR1 is MDHEN and CDR2 is SYDVKM. CDR3 length equals 15 residues. Germline trimming cut 3 bases from V and 3 bases from J; bases unmatched to any gene: 6. The CDR3 DNA follows: TGTGCCAGCAGTTTCGCGGCTAGCGGGGACTACGAGCAGTACTTC. It codes for CASSFAASGDYEQYF.

The genes are TRBV28 and TRBJ2-5, with 8 bases fitting TRBD2. This CDR3 has 14 residues. CDR1 MDHEN and CDR2 SYDVKM come from the germline V gene. V lost 6 bases, J lost 2 bases, and 5 bases stayed unmatched. CDR3 bases: TGTGCCAGCAGCCCCGGGGGGGGACAAGAGACCCAGTACTTC. This sequence encodes CASSPGGGQETQYF.

CDR3 sequence: CASFQGQGYGYTF. CDR3 DNA: TGTGCCAGCTTCCAAGGACAGGGCTATGGCTACACCTTC. The chain carries TRBV28 and TRBJ1-2, with 8 nucleotides matching TRBD1. In germline, CDR1 is MDHEN, CDR2 SYDVKM. Losses at the gene ends were 8 bases for V and 4 bases for J; bases not matched to a gene: 6. This CDR3 is built from 13 residues.

This clone was counted a few times. J is TRBJ2-5 and V is TRBV23-1; D is ambiguous. TRBV23-1 falls under the ORF class, with uncertain function. The CDR3 sequence is 12 residues long. Deletions cut 0 bases from V and 4 bases from J, with 3 bases between. CDR3 coding DNA: TGCGCCAGCAGTCAATCGCTAGAGACCCAGTACTTC. The encoded protein is CASSQSLETQYF.

This clone was detected only a few times. The gene calls are TRBV19 and TRBJ2-3, with D possibly being TRBD2 (6 bases). The V gene lost 11 bases and the J gene lost 6 bases, with 6 bases spanning the gap. The CDR3 runs 9 residues. Germline-derived CDR1 and CDR2 are LNHDA and SQIVND (reference sequence). The CDR3 region has the DNA TGTGCCGCGGGGGATACGCAGTATTTT. Encoded protein: CAAGDTQYF.

The chain has TRBV7-3 and TRBJ1-6; a possible D gene is TRBD1 (5 bases). V lost 6 bases and J 5 bases, leaving 14 bases between the germline ends. The CDR3 has 15 residues. Germline V CDR1 and CDR2: SGHTA, FQGTGA. The DNA for the CDR3 is TGTGCCAGCAGTCCAAGCGGAGGGGATAATTCACCCCTCCACTTT. This sequence encodes CASSPSGGDNSPLHF.

CDR3 in amino acids: CASSPPGRVPTQYF. CDR3 DNA: TGTGCCAGCTCACCACCCGGGCGGGTGCCTACGCAGTATTTT. The chain uses TRBV18 and TRBJ2-3, with D maybe TRBD2 (5 bases). The germline V and J ends were trimmed by 0 bases and 8 bases, with 12 bases remaining between them. Looked up from germline, CDR1 is KGHSH and CDR2 is LQKENI. The CDR3 spans 14 residues. The full variable domain, with the rest looked up from reference TRBV18 and TRBJ2-3, is NAGVMQNPRHLVRRRGQEARLRCSPMKGHSHVYWYRQLPEEGLKFMVYLQKENIIDESGMPKERFSAEFPKEGPSILRIQQVVRGDSAAYFCASSPPGRVPTQYFGPGTRLTVL.

The V and J genes are TRBV19 and TRBJ2-2; no clear D gene. Trimming took 6 bases from V and 7 from J, leaving 15 bases between them. This CDR3 has 14 residues. The germline gives CDR1 LNHDA, CDR2 SQIVND (reference sequence). The CDR3 protein is CASSRGQSIGELFF. The CDR3 nucleotides read TGTGCCAGTAGCCGTGGTCAGTCGATCGGGGAGCTGTTTTTT.

This chain joins TRBV7-6 and TRBJ2-1, with TRBD1 matching 7 bases. From germline, CDR1 is SGHVS and CDR2 FNYEAQ. V lost 3 bases to trimming and J lost 0 bases; unmatched junction nucleotides: 5. The CDR3 runs 16 residues. The CDR3: CASSFLTGDSYNEQFF. CDR3 in DNA: TGTGCCAGCAGCTTTCTAACAGGGGACTCCTACAATGAGCAGTTCTTC. Full variable domain (missing parts from reference TRBV7-6 and TRBJ2-1): GAGVSQSPRYKVTKRGQDVALRCDPISGHVSLYWYRQALGQGPEFLTYFNYEAQQDKSGLPNDRFSAERPEGSISTLTIQRTEQRDSAMYRCASSFLTGDSYNEQFFGPGTRLTVL.

This sequence joins TRBV28 and TRBJ2-7; TRBD2 matches at 9 bases. The CDR3 consists of 16 residues. V shed 4 bases and J 1 base; nucleotides not matched to a gene: 8. Germline V gives CDR1 MDHEN, CDR2 SYDVKM. Here the CDR3 reads CASSSIALAGSYEQYF. Here the CDR3 DNA reads TGTGCCAGCAGTTCCATCGCGCTAGCGGGATCCTACGAGCAGTACTTC.

This chain links TRBV6-5 with TRBJ1-1; 9 nucleotides agree with TRBD1. The length of the CDR3 is 16 residues. Germline CDR1 reads MNHEY; CDR2 reads SVGAGI. With 0 bases clipped from V and 1 base from J, the junction kept 3 bases outside the gene matches. The CDR3 nucleotides read TGTGCCAGCAGTTACTCGAGGGGACAGGGGAACACTGAAGCTTTCTTT. Protein product: CASSYSRGQGNTEAFF.

The chain couples TRBV11-2 to TRBJ2-7; 7 bases are a match to TRBD1. CDR1 is SGHAT and CDR2 is FQNNGV in the germline V gene. The CDR3 covers 13 residues. V lost 1 base, J lost 3 bases, and 0 bases stayed unmatched. CDR3: CASSLGDSYEQYF. The CDR3 DNA follows: TGTGCCAGCAGCTTAGGGGACAGCTACGAGCAGTACTTC.

The gene calls are TRBV28 and TRBJ1-5, with D hard to call. The V gene lost 5 bases and the J gene lost 3 bases, with 11 bases spanning the gap. Germline CDR1 and CDR2: MDHEN and SYDVKM. This CDR3 is built from 14 residues. CDR3 nucleotides: TGTGCCAGCAGTCCCCACAGAGACAATCAGCCCCAGCATTTT. This translates into CASSPHRDNQPQHF.

The CDR3 region has the DNA TGTGCCAGCAGCTTAGATTGGGCGGGAGTGGCAAATGAGCAGTTCTTC. It translates to CASSLDWAGVANEQFF. The chain employs TRBV11-2 and TRBJ2-1; 7 nucleotides line up with TRBD2. The CDR3 loop spans 16 amino acids. CDR1 is SGHAT, CDR2 FQNNGV, per germline. Losses at the gene ends were 0 bases for V and 7 bases for J; bases not matched to a gene: 9.

The count of this clone is one. This chain connects TRBV29-1 to TRBJ1-2; the match to TRBD1 covers 7 bases. The CDR3 sequence is 13 residues long. V lost 3 bases to trimming and J lost 2 bases; unmatched junction nucleotides: 3. Germline values: CDR1 SQVTM, CDR2 ANQGSEA. The CDR3: CSVDAGQNYGYTF. The CDR3 bases are TGCAGCGTTGATGCGGGACAGAACTATGGCTACACCTTC. Full variable domain (outside the CDR3, taken from reference TRBV29-1 and TRBJ1-2): SAVISQKPSRDICQRGTSLTIQCQVDSQVTMMFWYRQQPGQSLTLIATANQGSEATYESGFVIDKFPISRPNLTFSTLTVSNMSPEDSSIYLCSVDAGQNYGYTFGSGTRLTVV.

The chain combines TRBV6-5 with TRBJ1-2; a possible D gene is TRBD1 (5 bases). Per the germline V gene, CDR1 is MNHEY and CDR2 is SVGAGI. V was pared by 0 bases and J by 4 bases, with 12 bases between. This CDR3 spans 15 amino acids. The CDR3 reads CASSYSGVGSYGYTF. CDR3 bases: TGTGCCAGCAGTTACTCGGGGGTGGGAAGCTATGGCTACACCTTC.

Written as DNA, the CDR3 is TGTGCCAGTACCCAGACTGTAGCTAACTATGGCTACACCTTC. This sequence encodes CASTQTVANYGYTF. The gene calls are TRBV19 and TRBJ1-2; unclear D gene. Germline V gene data show CDR1 as LNHDA and CDR2 as SQIVND (reference sequence). Trimming left V 7 bases short and J 0 bases short, with 12 bases between. The CDR3 length is 14 residues.